Each of the 22 T cell receptor beta chains below was sequenced from the same sample in a study of T cell responses to AZD1222 COVID-19 vaccine (dated by TCRdb to about 2021). Libraries were prepared through the immunoSEQ multiplex PCR assay. TCRdb took over this immuneACCESS table, retaining in-frame rearrangements with V and J assigned. Such tables are incomplete; in checked studies, under half of the missing clones stem from an unresolved V gene, and the remainder is unexplained. The sample table shows 99,000 or so clones, and around 90% are seen once. The ten largest make up roughly 2.9% of the sample. The time point label on this specimen signifies: baseline before first vaccination. Here the sequenced sample was peripheral blood, taken on day 0 of AZD1222 vaccination. Source of these receptors: an adult in good health.

The chain combines TRBV10-3 with TRBJ1-2, with D unresolved. The V end was cut by 0 bases, the J end by 2 bases, with 4 bases between. This CDR3 has 13 amino acids. CDR1 is ENHRY, CDR2 SYGVKD, per germline. CDR3 sequence (DNA): TGTGCCATCAGTGAGTCGAAAAACTATGGCTACACCTTC. Amino acids: CAISESKNYGYTF.

This rearrangement joins TRBV24-1 to TRBJ1-2; a possible D gene is TRBD1 (5 bases). The germline V gene encodes CDR1 KGHDR and CDR2 SFDVKD. The CDR3 has 13 amino acids. The V end was cut by 4 bases, the J end by 8 bases, with 13 bases between. The chain's CDR3 is CATSETRGGGYTF. CDR3 in DNA: TGTGCCACCAGTGAGACGAGGGGAGGAGGCTACACCTTC.

Here the CDR3 DNA reads TGTGCCAGCAGCTTAGGTCGGGGGGCGTATGAGACCCAGTACTTC. Translation: CASSLGRGAYETQYF. The chain is built from TRBV7-8 and TRBJ2-5; maybe TRBD2 (7 bases). CDR3 length equals 15 residues. Germline V gives CDR1 SGHVS, CDR2 FQNEAQ. Between the trimmed V and J ends, which lost 1 base and 5 bases, there was a span of 14 bases. The full variable domain, completed using reference TRBV7-8 and TRBJ2-5, is GAGVSQSPRYKVAKRGQDVALRCDPISGHVSLFWYQQALGQGPEFLTYFQNEAQLDKSGLPSDRFFAERPEGSVSTLKIQRTQQEDSAVYLCASSLGRGAYETQYFGPGTRLLVL.

This clone was detected once. CDR3 residues: CASSLDRGNLIGEAFF. For the CDR3, the DNA is TGTGCCAGCAGCCTGGACAGGGGAAACCTGATCGGTGAAGCTTTCTTT. The chain is built from TRBV7-2 and TRBJ1-1; TRBD1 aligns across 9 bases. CDR1 is SGHTA and CDR2 is FQGNSA in the germline V gene. The CDR3 contains 16 residues. V lost 5 bases and J lost 7; bases outside the gene matches: 14. The full variable domain, completed using reference TRBV7-2 and TRBJ1-1, is GAGVSQSPSNKVTEKGKDVELRCDPISGHTALYWYRQSLGQGLEFLIYFQGNSAPDKSGLPSDRFSAERTGGSVSTLTIQRTQQEDSAVYLCASSLDRGNLIGEAFFGQGTRLTVV.

This clone has only one observation. The V gene is TRBV6-5, the J gene TRBJ1-2; tentative D call: TRBD1 (6 bases). V dropped 2 bases and J dropped 5 bases, with 18 bases sitting between them. Per germline, CDR1 MNHEY and CDR2 SVGAGI. This CDR3 contains 16 residues. The CDR3 DNA is TGTGCCAGCAGTTACGTTCCGGGGGGGCTGGGATATGGCTACACCTTC. Its protein product is CASSYVPGGLGYGYTF.

The chain has TRBV7-9 and TRBJ2-3, with 7 bases aligning to TRBD1. The trim removed 5 bases at V and 1 base at J, leaving 15 bases unmatched. Germline CDR1 is SEHNR and CDR2 is FQNEAQ (reference sequence). The CDR3 runs to 18 residues. This chain's CDR3 is CASSPPVRGLMGTDTQYF. CDR3 sequence (DNA): TGTGCCAGCAGCCCCCCCGTGAGGGGGCTAATGGGCACAGATACGCAGTATTTT.

The chain joins TRBV2 to TRBJ2-3, with 7 bases identical to TRBD1. With V trimmed by 6 bases and J by 6 bases, 6 bases remained unmatched. CDR1 and CDR2 from the germline V gene are SNHLY and FYNNEI. CDR3 length: 13 residues. The CDR3: CASRPTGVDTQYF. For the CDR3, the DNA is TGTGCCAGCAGACCCACAGGGGTGGATACGCAGTATTTT.

The chain uses TRBV2 and TRBJ2-1; D gene ambiguous. The CDR3 has 12 residues. CDR1 is SNHLY and CDR2 is FYNNEI in the germline V gene. Trimming left V 5 bases short and J 9 bases short, with 11 bases between. CDR3 amino acids: CASSNPTGEQFF. Here the CDR3 DNA reads TGTGCCAGCAGTAACCCCACGGGTGAGCAGTTCTTC.

As for this clone: Compared with germline, one end of the junction differs, possibly owing to a read error. The chain carries TRBV5-1 and TRBJ2-1, with D possibly matching TRBD2 (6 bases). This CDR3 is built from 15 residues. Germline V CDR1 and CDR2: SGHRS, YFSETQ. This CDR3 reads CASSLELAGGNEQFF. In nucleotides, the CDR3 is TGTGCCAGCAGCTTGGAACTAGCTGGGGGCAATGAGCAGTTCTTC.

The chain recombines TRBV3-1 (or the pseudogene TRBV3-2) with TRBJ2-1; D possibly corresponds to TRBD2 (7 bases). The CDR3 extends over 18 amino acids. CDR1 is LGHDT and CDR2 is YNNKEL in the germline V gene (reference sequence). Trimming removed 1 base from V and 3 bases from J, with 19 bases in between. CDR3 amino acids: CASSQVGSGGGLYNEQFF. CDR3 in DNA: TGTGCCAGCAGCCAAGTAGGGTCGGGCGGGGGCCTCTACAATGAGCAGTTCTTC.

The chain joins TRBV4-3 to TRBJ2-1; no reliable D call. CDR1 is LGHNA, CDR2 YSLEER, per germline. The CDR3 runs to 13 residues. V was cut by 2 bases and J by 6 bases, with 8 bases left in between. CDR3 nucleotide sequence: TGCGCCAGCAGCCAAATTCTGGGCAATGAGCAGTTCTTC. The encoded protein is CASSQILGNEQFF.

The rearrangement joins TRBV27 to TRBJ2-1; tentatively, D is TRBD1 (5 bases). This CDR3 is 17 amino acids long. Trimming stripped 4 bases from V and 0 bases from J, with 16 bases between. Germline-derived CDR1 and CDR2 are MNHEY and SMNVEV (reference sequence). In DNA, the CDR3 is TGTGCCAGCAGTTCATTGGGTCAGGGATTCTCCTACAATGAGCAGTTCTTC. Translating gives CASSSLGQGFSYNEQFF.

The chain carries TRBV7-8 and TRBJ1-1, with TRBD1 identical over 8 bases. The CDR3 runs to 17 residues. CDR1 and CDR2 (germline): SGHVS, FQNEAQ. J was trimmed by 3 bases and V by 5 bases; bases with no gene match: 14. CDR3 sequence (DNA): TGTGCCAGCAGCCCCGGGGACAGGCGGAACAGGTACACTGAAGCTTTCTTT. Translation gives CASSPGDRRNRYTEAFF.

The CDR3, as DNA: TGCAGTGCTAGTCGGCCCTCAAGGGCGGGGCCCTTCTACGAGCAGTACTTC. It codes for CSASRPSRAGPFYEQYF. The genes are TRBV20-1 and TRBJ2-7; D may be TRBD2 (6 bases). Trimming took off 3 bases at V and 3 bases at J, with 24 bases between the two ends. This CDR3 contains 17 residues. The germline V gene encodes CDR1 DFQATT and CDR2 SNEGSKA (reference sequence).

This clone was seen just once. The chain couples TRBV4-2 to TRBJ2-5, with 7 bases that match TRBD2. The CDR3 loop spans 16 amino acids. The germline V gene has CDR1 LGHNA and CDR2 YNFKEQ. V dropped 0 bases and J dropped 5; count of bases not matched to a gene: 9. CDR3 residues: CASSQEATSPLETQYF. The CDR3 coding sequence is TGTGCCAGCAGCCAAGAAGCGACTAGCCCACTGGAGACCCAGTACTTC.

This clone was seen only once. The chain links TRBV18 to TRBJ1-2; maybe TRBD1 (6 bases). The CDR3 sequence is 15 residues long. V dropped 3 bases and J dropped 4 bases, with 15 bases sitting between them. Germline lookup yields CDR1 KGHSH and CDR2 LQKENI. The CDR3 sequence is CASSPDTDSLYGYTF. The CDR3 nucleotides read TGTGCCAGCTCACCTGATACGGACAGTCTCTATGGCTACACCTTC.

The J gene is TRBJ1-3, the V gene TRBV9; D is undetermined. The CDR3 consists of 16 residues. The ends were cut back, 0 bases at V and 0 bases at J, with 10 bases in the middle. The germline V gene has CDR1 SGDLS and CDR2 YYNGEE. The CDR3 region is CASSVDLRYSGNTIYF. The CDR3, as DNA: TGTGCCAGCAGCGTAGATTTAAGATACTCTGGAAACACCATATATTTT.

By share, this clone counts as medium-sized. The V and J genes are TRBV12-5 and TRBJ1-5, with 8 bases lining up with TRBD1. The CDR3 spans 18 residues. V gave up 8 bases and J gave up 2 bases; unmatched junction bases: 17. Germline lookup yields CDR1 LGHNT and CDR2 FRNRAP. CDR3 amino acids: CASLNSGQGTFGNQPQHF. As DNA, the CDR3 is TGTGCTAGTCTTAATTCCGGACAGGGTACCTTTGGCAATCAGCCCCAGCATTTT.

V and J are TRBV11-2 and TRBJ1-6; 9 positions match TRBD1. CDR3 size: 15 residues. Germline V gives CDR1 SGHAT, CDR2 FQNNGV. V lost 5 bases to trimming and J lost 10 bases; unmatched junction nucleotides: 9. The CDR3 loop is CASSPRDRVHSPLHF. The CDR3 coding sequence is TGTGCCAGCAGCCCCCGGGACAGGGTACACTCACCCCTCCACTTT.

The rearrangement uses TRBV18 and TRBJ1-5; TRBD1 might be the D (6 bases). Germline lookup yields CDR1 KGHSH and CDR2 LQKENI. The length of the CDR3 is 17 residues. V gave up 3 bases and J gave up 0 bases, with 15 bases separating them. The CDR3 region has the DNA TGTGCCAGCTCACCGGCCGGGGGGCGTTTTAGCAATCAGCCCCAGCATTTT. This gives the protein CASSPAGGRFSNQPQHF.

This clone was picked up a small number of times. This sequence joins TRBV24-1 and TRBJ2-3; 7 bases agree with TRBD2. Germline assignment: CDR1 KGHDR and CDR2 SFDVKD. This CDR3 region has 15 residues. Losses at the gene ends were 4 bases for V and 4 bases for J; bases not matched to a gene: 7. The CDR3 nucleotides read TGTGCCACCAGTGAAGGCGGGAGCGCCCCAGATACGCAGTATTTT. This codes for CATSEGGSAPDTQYF.

The gene calls are TRBV7-8 and TRBJ1-4; unclear D gene. The CDR3 runs 14 residues. Germline lookup yields CDR1 SGHVS and CDR2 FQNEAQ. Between the trimmed V and J ends, which lost 5 bases and 7 bases, there was a span of 14 bases. Here the CDR3 DNA reads TGTGCCAGCAGCCTGAGAGAAGGTGCTGAAAAACTGTTTTTT. Protein: CASSLREGAEKLFF.